This T cell receptor (beta chain) was sequenced in a study of radiotherapy plus CTLA-4 blockade in lung cancer. Across the whole study: Of all patients, 15% to 20% responded objectively and roughly 31% showed disease control.

General study results and limits: The best prediction of response reportedly came from early blood T cell clone dynamics, with interferon-beta.

Germline values: CDR1 SGHRS, CDR2 YFSETQ. This CDR3 contains 16 residues. V lost 4 bases to trimming and J lost 6 bases; unmatched junction nucleotides: 10. Using immunoSEQ multiplex PCR, the repertoire was profiled, and TCRdb retains in-frame clones only, with some absent. The sample holds roughly 93,000 clones; approximately 85% are singletons and the top ten take approximately 3.4%. In regard to this clone: Its antigen is not identified.

The TCR comes from a human donor with non-small cell lung cancer who had a partial response to radiotherapy plus ipilimumab. The rearrangement uses TRBV5-1 and TRBJ2-7, with 13 bases aligning to TRBD2. This specimen consisted of peripheral blood, obtained from a patient treated with radiotherapy plus ipilimumab. CDR3 in amino acids: CASSTRLAGGPGEQYF. CDR3 sequence (DNA): TGCGCCAGCAGCACGAGACTAGCGGGAGGCCCCGGCGAGCAGTACTTC.